What follows are 24 T cell receptor beta chains derived from one specimen sequenced in a study of response to subunit inactivated influenza vaccine listed by TCRdb under 2018. The library was prepared using RT-PCR. Sequencing was carried out with an Illumina HiSeq 2500. TCRdb's own reprocessing of the public reads used fastp at Q25 and MiXCR and kept productive beta chains. Rows matching on CDR3 protein sequence are summarized as one entry with the most common DNA and genes. This sample holds 590,000 or so distinct CDR3 sequences; roughly 15% were observed only once. In total, the top ten clones hold 7.5% to 8% of the sample. The starting material was PBMCs from blood, obtained 14 days before vaccination. The receptors were gathered from a man aged 45-65 years who received an inactivated influenza vaccine. Donor details come from another sample of the same person, matched by shared clones.

This clonotype was seen a handful of times. The chain links TRBV6-2 or TRBV6-3 to TRBJ1-2; 9 bases are shared with TRBD1. Germline assignment: CDR1 MNHEY and CDR2 SVGEGT. The CDR3 extends over 18 amino acids. Losses at the gene ends were 2 bases for V and 1 base for J; bases not matched to a gene: 11. The CDR3 loop is CASSYRGLGQGINYGYTF. The DNA of the CDR3 is TGTGCCAGCAGTTACCGTGGTTTGGGACAGGGAATTAACTATGGCTACACCTTC.

The chain couples TRBV6-1 to TRBJ2-2; possible D gene TRBD2, 6 bases. The CDR3 length is 16 residues. Trimming took off 6 bases at V and 7 bases at J, with 21 bases between the two ends. Germline lookup yields CDR1 MNHNS and CDR2 SASEGT. This CDR3 reads CASSLTLALGGGELFF. The CDR3 coding sequence is TGTGCCAGCAGCCTCACACTAGCCTTGGGGGGCGGGGAGCTGTTTTTT.

A few counts support this clonotype. V and J are TRBV20-1 and TRBJ2-1; D possibly corresponds to TRBD1 (5 bases). The V end was cut by 1 base, the J end by 10 bases, with 8 bases between. The CDR3 sequence is 11 residues long. CDR1 is DFQATT and CDR2 is SNEGSKA in the germline V gene (reference sequence). The CDR3 bases are TGCAGTGCTAGAGGAGGACACGAGCAGTTCTTC. Its translation: CSARGGHEQFF.

The V call is TRBV2, the J call TRBJ2-3; unclear D gene. Germline lookup yields CDR1 SNHLY and CDR2 FYNNEI. The CDR3 sequence is 14 residues long. The V end was cut by 3 bases, the J end by 3 bases, with 10 bases between. The CDR3 DNA reads as TGTGCCAGCAGTGAGGTCCTAAGGACAGATACGCAGTATTTT. This translates into CASSEVLRTDTQYF.

This clonotype came up many times. This chain uses TRBV5-1 with TRBJ2-1, with 15 bases lining up with TRBD2. V was clipped by 3 bases and J by 4 bases; unmatched bases: 5. Germline assignment: CDR1 SGHRS and CDR2 YFSETQ. This CDR3 is built from 17 residues. The CDR3 DNA reads as TGCGCCAGCAGCTCTGGGACTAGCGGGAGGCCATACAATGAGCAGTTCTTC. Protein sequence: CASSSGTSGRPYNEQFF.

This clonotype has ten or more counts. The chain links TRBV6-1 to TRBJ1-5; D unclear. V dropped 4 bases and J dropped 9 bases, with 19 bases sitting between them. The CDR3 extends over 15 amino acids. In germline, CDR1 is MNHNS, CDR2 SASEGT. CDR3 sequence: CASSAPTRAARPQHF. As DNA, the CDR3 is TGTGCCAGCAGTGCCCCTACTAGGGCCGCACGGCCCCAGCATTTT.

This CDR3 is CASSVTGDGNTIYF. CDR3 bases: TGCGCCAGCAGCGTGACAGGGGATGGAAACACCATATATTTT. The chain is built from TRBV5-1 and TRBJ1-3, with TRBD1 identical over 8 bases. CDR1 is SGHRS and CDR2 is YFSETQ in the germline V gene. The CDR3 length is 14 residues. Trimming cost V 4 bases and J 3 bases; bases outside gene matches: 3.

This clonotype was found a few times. The rearrangement joins TRBV25-1 to TRBJ2-3; 10 bases fit TRBD2. The J segment lost 5 bases and the V segment lost 1 base, leaving 3 bases of the junction unmatched. This CDR3 comprises 15 residues. CDR1 and CDR2 (germline): MGHDK, SYGVNS. Here the CDR3 reads CASSESRLAGDTQYF. For the CDR3, the DNA is TGTGCCAGCAGTGAATCTCGACTAGCGGGAGATACGCAGTATTTT.

The V and J genes are TRBV5-1 and TRBJ2-7; a weak D match, TRBD2 (5 bases). V shed 4 bases and J shed 3 bases, with 17 bases lying between them. The germline V gene has CDR1 SGHRS and CDR2 YFSETQ. The CDR3 totals 15 residues. The CDR3 DNA reads as TGCGCCAGCAGCGACCCCCAGCGGTGGGGCTACGAGCAGTACTTC. Protein: CASSDPQRWGYEQYF. Filled out from reference TRBV5-1 and TRBJ2-7, the complete variable domain reads KAGVTQTPRYLIKTRGQQVTLSCSPISGHRSVSWYQQTPGQGLQFLFEYFSETQRNKGNFPGRFSGRQFSNSRSEMNVSTLELGDSALYLCASSDPQRWGYEQYFGPGTRLTVT.

In this sample, this clonotype turned up a few times. V usage is TRBV28 and J usage is TRBJ2-7, with D perhaps matching TRBD1 (6 bases). The V gene's germline CDR1 is MDHEN and CDR2 SYDVKM. This CDR3 has 14 amino acids. The germline V and J ends were trimmed by 7 bases and 0 bases, with 13 bases remaining between them. CDR3 DNA: TGTGCCAGCATCTCAACAGGGCCCTCCTACGAGCAGTACTTC. This codes for CASISTGPSYEQYF.

This clonotype was observed a single time. The chain uses TRBV5-1 and TRBJ2-2, with D uncertain. Germline loops: CDR1 SGHRS, CDR2 YFSETQ. V lost 0 bases, J lost 4 bases, and 10 bases lay in between. The CDR3 runs 15 residues. CDR3 sequence reads: CASSLVWAATGELFF. CDR3 sequence (DNA): TGCGCCAGCAGCTTGGTCTGGGCTGCCACCGGGGAGCTGTTTTTT.

This clonotype was found a few times. This rearrangement joins TRBV10-1 to TRBJ2-7; possible D gene TRBD2, 6 bases. CDR3 size: 17 residues. Trimming took 0 bases from V and 2 from J, leaving 17 bases between them. Germline-derived CDR1 and CDR2 are WNHNN and SYGVQD (reference sequence). CDR3 loop: CASSESWRAPPPYEQYF. As DNA, the CDR3 is TGCGCCAGCAGTGAGTCGTGGAGGGCACCACCGCCCTACGAGCAGTACTTC.

This clonotype has just a few counts. The V call is TRBV12-3 or TRBV12-4, the J call TRBJ1-1; the D is unclear. V was shortened by 6 bases and J by 8 bases, with 10 bases between the two germline ends. This CDR3 spans 11 amino acids. CDR3 bases: TGTGCCAGCAGAGGCGAGTCCGAAGCTTTCTTT. Translated: CASRGESEAFF.

This chain joins TRBV3-1 and TRBJ2-3; D not resolved. Germline lookup yields CDR1 LGHDT and CDR2 YNNKEL (reference sequence). V dropped 1 base and J dropped 0 bases, with 11 bases sitting between them. CDR3 length: 16 residues. The CDR3 region has the DNA TGTGCCAGCAGCCAAGGACTCCGATCTAGCACAGATACGCAGTATTTT. Translation gives CASSQGLRSSTDTQYF.

This clonotype was counted between two and nine times. This CDR3 reads CASAEGIKIARVHEQYF. DNA for the CDR3: TGTGCCAGCGCCGAGGGGATCAAAATTGCGAGGGTCCACGAGCAGTACTTC. This sequence joins TRBV2 and TRBJ2-7; D tentatively fits TRBD1 or TRBD2 (5 bases each). Germline CDR1 is SNHLY and CDR2 is FYNNEI. Trimming left V 8 bases short and J 5 bases short, with 28 bases between. The CDR3 extends over 17 amino acids.

This clonotype showed up just a few times. The rearrangement uses TRBV7-2 and TRBJ1-4, with a tentative D call TRBD1 (6 bases). Trimming left V 5 bases short and J 1 base short, with 14 bases between. This CDR3 is 16 amino acids long. Germline V gene data show CDR1 as SGHTA and CDR2 as FQGNSA. The CDR3 loop is CASSLAQGRTNEKLFF. The CDR3 DNA follows: TGTGCCAGCAGCCTCGCCCAGGGGAGAACTAATGAAAAACTGTTTTTT.

This clonotype has more than one count but fewer than ten. The CDR3 nucleotides read TGTGCCAGCAGCTCCCCTCGACAGGGGGCCACCGGGGAGCTGTTTTTT. The encoded protein is CASSSPRQGATGELFF. The chain has TRBV9 and TRBJ2-2, with 10 bases matching TRBD1. This CDR3 comprises 16 residues. The J segment lost 4 bases and the V segment lost 4 bases, leaving 7 bases of the junction unmatched. CDR1 is SGDLS, CDR2 YYNGEE, per germline.

This clonotype has a handful of counts. The V call is TRBV29-1, the J call TRBJ2-3, with TRBD2 matching 13 bases. The length of the CDR3 is 15 residues. V lost 7 bases and J lost 3; bases outside the gene matches: 7. Germline V gives CDR1 SQVTM, CDR2 ANQGSEA. CDR3 sequence (DNA): TGCAGCGCCCAGGGACTAGCGGGAAGGACAGATACGCAGTATTTT. It encodes CSAQGLAGRTDTQYF.

The chain uses TRBV4-3 and TRBJ1-1; D is uncertain. The CDR3 is 13 residues long. From germline, CDR1 is LGHNA and CDR2 YSLEER. V lost 0 bases and J lost 5, with 7 bases in between. DNA for the CDR3: TGCGCCAGCAGCCAAGATGGGGTAACTGAAGCTTTCTTT. Amino acid sequence: CASSQDGVTEAFF.

The V and J genes are TRBV11-3 and TRBJ1-1; tentatively, D is TRBD1 (5 bases). The V end lost 5 bases, the J end lost 1 base, and 14 bases lay between the germline ends. This CDR3 spans 15 amino acids. Germline V CDR1 and CDR2: SGHNT, YENEEA. As DNA, the CDR3 is TGTGCCAGCAGCCAAGGGTTTGGGGGGAACACTGAAGCTTTCTTT. This encodes CASSQGFGGNTEAFF.

This clonotype came up a few times. The rearrangement links TRBV6-1 to TRBJ1-4; no reliable D call. The CDR3 runs 14 residues. Trimming removed 6 bases at V and 0 bases at J, with 8 bases between. Germline loops: CDR1 MNHNS, CDR2 SASEGT. The CDR3 DNA is TGTGCCAGCAGAGCAGGACCAACTAATGAAAAACTGTTTTTT. Translated, it gives CASRAGPTNEKLFF.

The sample holds many counts of this clonotype. The chain uses TRBV3-1 and TRBJ1-1; D is undetermined. This CDR3 spans 13 amino acids. Germline V CDR1 and CDR2: LGHDT, YNNKEL (reference sequence). Between the trimmed V and J ends, which lost 1 base and 4 bases, there was a span of 7 bases. The CDR3 DNA sequence: TGTGCCAGCAGCCAAGGGGGTGGCACTGAAGCTTTCTTT. Amino acid sequence: CASSQGGGTEAFF.

This clonotype was observed a few times. The chain combines TRBV5-1 with TRBJ2-5, with 7 bases aligning to TRBD2. Trimming cost V 4 bases and J 1 base; bases outside gene matches: 13. CDR3 size: 17 residues. Germline values: CDR1 SGHRS, CDR2 YFSETQ. The CDR3 DNA follows: TGCGCCAGCAGCCCACCCGTCGGGGGGACTTCCCAAGAGACCCAGTACTTC. It encodes CASSPPVGGTSQETQYF.

There are a few counts of this clonotype. The chain combines TRBV30 with TRBJ2-2; D unclear. Germline V CDR1 and CDR2: GTSNPN, SVGIG (reference sequence). The CDR3 is made up of 13 amino acids. Trimming cost V 2 bases and J 4 bases, with 8 bases left between them. In DNA, the CDR3 is TGTGCCTGGAGTAACTACGGCACCGGGGAGCTGTTTTTT. Its protein is CAWSNYGTGELFF.